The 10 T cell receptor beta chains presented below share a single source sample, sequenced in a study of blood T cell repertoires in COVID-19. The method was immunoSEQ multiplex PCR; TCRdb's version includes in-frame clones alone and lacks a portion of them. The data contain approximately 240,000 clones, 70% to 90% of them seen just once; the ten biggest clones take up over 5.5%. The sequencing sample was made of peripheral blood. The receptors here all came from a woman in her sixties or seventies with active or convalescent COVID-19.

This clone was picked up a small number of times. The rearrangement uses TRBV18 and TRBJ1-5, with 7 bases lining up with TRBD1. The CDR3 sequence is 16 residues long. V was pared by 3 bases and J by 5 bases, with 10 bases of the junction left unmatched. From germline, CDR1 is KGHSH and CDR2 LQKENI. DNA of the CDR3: TGTGCCAGCTCACCGGAGACAGGGTTGAAGTATCAGCCCCAGCATTTT. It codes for CASSPETGLKYQPQHF.

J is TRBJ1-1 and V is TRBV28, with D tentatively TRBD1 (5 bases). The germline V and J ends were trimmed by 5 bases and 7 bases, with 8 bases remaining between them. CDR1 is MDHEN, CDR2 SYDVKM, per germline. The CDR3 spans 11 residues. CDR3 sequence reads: CASSTQVEAFF. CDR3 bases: TGTGCCAGCAGTACACAGGTTGAAGCTTTCTTT. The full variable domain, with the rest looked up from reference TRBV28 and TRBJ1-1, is DVKVTQSSRYLVKRTGEKVFLECVQDMDHENMFWYRQDPGLGLRLIYFSYDVKMKEKGDIPEGYSVSREKKERFSLILESASTNQTSMYLCASSTQVEAFFGQGTRLTVV.

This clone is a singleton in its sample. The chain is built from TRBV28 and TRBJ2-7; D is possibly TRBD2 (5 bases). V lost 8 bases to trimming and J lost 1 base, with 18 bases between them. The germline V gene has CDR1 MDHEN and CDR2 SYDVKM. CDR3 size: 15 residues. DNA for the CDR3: TGTGCCAGCTCCCCGAGGGCAGGAAGGTCCTACGAGCAGTACGTC. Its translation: CASSPRAGRSYEQYV.

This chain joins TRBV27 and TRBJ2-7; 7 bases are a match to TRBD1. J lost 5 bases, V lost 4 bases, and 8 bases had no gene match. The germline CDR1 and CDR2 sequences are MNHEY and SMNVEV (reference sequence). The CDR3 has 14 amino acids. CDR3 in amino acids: CASSSTGAINEQYF. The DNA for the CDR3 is TGTGCCAGCAGTTCTACAGGGGCCATCAACGAGCAGTACTTC.

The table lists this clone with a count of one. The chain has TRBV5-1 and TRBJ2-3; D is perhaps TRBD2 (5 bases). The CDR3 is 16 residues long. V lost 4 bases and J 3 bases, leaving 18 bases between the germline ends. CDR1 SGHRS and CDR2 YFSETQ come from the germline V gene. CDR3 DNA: TGCGCCAGCAGCGTAGGTCCGCGGGCCGGAACAGATACGCAGTATTTT. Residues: CASSVGPRAGTDTQYF.

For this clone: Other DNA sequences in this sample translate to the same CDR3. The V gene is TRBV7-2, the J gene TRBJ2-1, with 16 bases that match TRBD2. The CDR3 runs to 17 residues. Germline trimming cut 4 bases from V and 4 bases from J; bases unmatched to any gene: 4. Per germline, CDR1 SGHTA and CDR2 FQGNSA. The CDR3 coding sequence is TGTGCCAGCAGCTCGCCGGGACTAGCGGGGGGGTACAATGAGCAGTTCTTC. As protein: CASSSPGLAGGYNEQFF. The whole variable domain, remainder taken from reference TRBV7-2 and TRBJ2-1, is GAGVSQSPSNKVTEKGKDVELRCDPISGHTALYWYRQSLGQGLEFLIYFQGNSAPDKSGLPSDRFSAERTGGSVSTLTIQRTQQEDSAVYLCASSSPGLAGGYNEQFFGPGTRLTVL.

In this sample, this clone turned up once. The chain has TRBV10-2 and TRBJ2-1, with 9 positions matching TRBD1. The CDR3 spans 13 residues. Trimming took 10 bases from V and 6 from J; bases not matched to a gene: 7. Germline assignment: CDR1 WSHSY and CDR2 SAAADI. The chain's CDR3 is CATARQGGNEQFF. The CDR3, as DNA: TGCGCCACCGCCCGACAGGGGGGCAATGAGCAGTTCTTC.

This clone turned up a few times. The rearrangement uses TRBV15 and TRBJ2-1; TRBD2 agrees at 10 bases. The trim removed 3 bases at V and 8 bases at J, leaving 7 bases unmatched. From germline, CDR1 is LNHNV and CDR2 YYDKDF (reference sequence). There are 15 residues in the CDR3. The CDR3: CATSSPGLAQDEQFF. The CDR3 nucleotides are TGTGCCACCAGCAGCCCGGGACTAGCGCAGGATGAGCAGTTCTTC.

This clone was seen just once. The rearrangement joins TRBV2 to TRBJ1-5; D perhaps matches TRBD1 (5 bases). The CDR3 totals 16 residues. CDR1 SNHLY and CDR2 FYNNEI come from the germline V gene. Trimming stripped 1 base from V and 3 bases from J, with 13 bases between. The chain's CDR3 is CASSEVYLGVNQPQHF. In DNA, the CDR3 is TGTGCCAGCAGTGAAGTCTACCTAGGGGTCAATCAGCCCCAGCATTTT.

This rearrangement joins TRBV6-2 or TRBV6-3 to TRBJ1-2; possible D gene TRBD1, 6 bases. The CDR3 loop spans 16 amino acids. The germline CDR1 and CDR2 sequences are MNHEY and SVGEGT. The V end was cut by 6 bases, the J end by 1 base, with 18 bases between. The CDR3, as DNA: TGTGCCAGCAGCTCCCCTCAGGGGTCTTTTAACTATGGCTACACCTTC. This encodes CASSSPQGSFNYGYTF.